The following is a T cell receptor (beta chain) sequence with its context. Its recognized antigen is unknown. Base qualities are missing; no much larger clone stands one base away. This specimen comes from a study of shared T cell receptors in the human thymus (dated by TCRdb to the early 2020s). Study-level background: The study examined how self-reactive, shared T-cell receptor alpha chains are generated in the human thymus.

Receptor libraries were prepared by the immunoSEQ multiplex PCR assay. Here the immuneACCESS table is served through TCRdb, limited to in-frame sequences with V and J called. Missing clones are a known gap in these copies; in checked studies unresolved V genes cover under half, and the rest lacks a known reason. The table for this sample lists approximately 760,000 clones; 75% to 90% of them were counted only once. The top ten constitute approximately 0.01% of the sample. These data also formed part of another study, on human thymus T cells. According to the second study: The donors were immunologically healthy infants in Finland who had open corrective cardiac surgery for congenital heart defects. Thymus tissue was obtained as surgical resects removed during corrective cardiac surgery. V and J gene segment usage appeared biased in both thymic and peripheral blood repertoires. Highly overlapping thymic TCR repertoires among unrelated individuals were reported in the related research. The study used roughly 8 infant thymus samples plus four related peripheral blood samples to characterize TCR alpha and beta repertoires. Donor ages ranging from about 7 to 250 days were recorded, and about six male and a couple of female infants were included in the cohort. Thymocytes were freed from the tissue by mechanical means and kept at -70 degrees C as pellets of about 8.5-34 million cells. A QIAsymphony instrument was used to extract genomic DNA from frozen cell pellets. TCRB and TCRAD loci were amplified from a standardized quantity of quality-controlled genomic DNA using the immunoSEQ multiplex PCR assay. The amplicons spanned the V(D)J region and were long enough to cover the CDR3 and allow V and J genes to be identified. Amplicon sequencing was performed on an Illumina platform through the commercial immunoSEQ service. Primer bias and sequencing errors were corrected using previously described methods, and TCRAD and TCRB definitions followed the IMGT database. Analysis of the repertoires was done with immunoSEQ Analyzer 3.0 and VDJTools and included basic statistics, V/J segment usage, diversity estimates, rarefaction and pairwise overlap. Diversity was estimated with Chao1, ChaoE, Efron-Thisted, Shannon and inverse Simpson indices, and also on datasets down-sampled to the smallest sample. Repertoire overlap was assessed by strict matching of CDR3 nucleotide sequence, V gene and J gene, and clustering was done by Jaccard-based multidimensional scaling. On average, approximately 800,000 unique TCRB clonotypes were obtained from thymus samples, compared with 70,000 to 100,000 from blood samples.

The sample was thymocytes. This receptor was obtained from a girl less than two years old with a congenital heart defect. Donor details come from another sample of the same person, matched by shared clones.

CDR3 protein: CASSSPGQGNPLDNEQFF. The DNA sequence is TGTGCCAGCAGCTCTCCGGGACAGGGTAACCCTCTGGACAATGAGCAGTTCTTC. The chain couples TRBV7-9 to TRBJ2-1, with 9 bases in between that match TRBD1. Reading the germline V gene (reference sequence) gives CDR1 SEHNR and CDR2 FQNEAQ. CDR3 length: 18 amino acids, cysteine to phenylalanine. Of the read, only the CDR3 DNA is kept; its 54 bases are in frame from base 1. V has 4 bases trimmed and J has 5 bases trimmed; junction bases matching no gene number 15.